These 19 T cell receptor beta chains came from one sample sequenced in a study of human T cells and chemical hapten exposure. Sample time point: pre-sensitization, week 0. As for treatment: therapeutic diphenylcyclopropenone sensitization with weekly scalp DPC. In TCRdb, the RACE reads were re-called with MiXCR into one record per CDR3 protein. The data show 35,000 to 45,000 distinct CDR3 sequences, around 11% seen once. Here the sequenced sample was whole blood, taken in connection with sensitization to the hapten diphenylcyclopropenone (DPC). These TCRs come from a woman between 25 and 40 years old with alopecia areata. Some clones in this sample may be carry-over from other donors' samples.

The genes are TRBV19 and TRBJ1-5, with D hard to call. Trimming removed 7 bases from V and 1 base from J, with 11 bases in between. This CDR3 is 14 amino acids long. Germline V gives CDR1 LNHDA, CDR2 SQIVND (reference sequence). The CDR3 spells CASTFGGSNQPQHF. Written as DNA, the CDR3 is TGTGCCAGTACGTTTGGAGGGAGCAATCAGCCCCAGCATTTT.

This clonotype was found many times. This chain links TRBV7-8 with TRBJ2-1; 8 nucleotides align to TRBD1. The germline gives CDR1 SGHVS, CDR2 FQNEAQ. CDR3 length: 17 amino acids. The V segment lost 4 bases and the J segment 1 base; nucleotides outside the gene matches: 9. The CDR3 here is CASSWPRGTGSYNEQFF. As DNA, the CDR3 is TGTGCCAGCAGCTGGCCTCGCGGGACAGGTTCCTACAATGAGCAGTTCTTC.

Many counts were recorded for this clonotype. This rearrangement joins TRBV20-1 to TRBJ2-4, with D possibly being TRBD1 (5 bases). V dropped 3 bases and J dropped 0 bases, with 9 bases sitting between them. The CDR3 is 14 amino acids. The V gene's germline CDR1 is DFQATT and CDR2 SNEGSKA (reference sequence). This CDR3 reads CSARDTVAKNIQYF. The CDR3 region has the DNA TGCAGTGCTAGGGACACCGTAGCCAAAAACATTCAGTACTTC.

The V call is TRBV7-9, the J call TRBJ2-3; D tentatively fits TRBD1 or TRBD2 (5 bases each). The V gene lost 8 bases and the J gene lost 2 bases, with 8 bases spanning the gap. Germline CDR1 and CDR2: SEHNR and FQNEAQ (reference sequence). The CDR3 length is 12 residues. The CDR3 DNA follows: TGTGCCAGCGGGGGTTACACAGATACGCAGTATTTT. Amino acids: CASGGYTDTQYF.

This chain links TRBV11-3 with TRBJ2-2; TRBD1 might be the D (6 bases). Germline V gene data show CDR1 as SGHNT and CDR2 as YENEEA. CDR3 length: 16 amino acids. Deletions cut 3 bases from V and 2 bases from J, with 13 bases between. The CDR3 region has the DNA TGTGCCAGCAGCTTTGCTGGGGGCTTCAACACCGGGGAGCTGTTTTTT. Amino acid sequence: CASSFAGGFNTGELFF.

The rearrangement joins TRBV28 to TRBJ2-5; D uncertain. The germline CDR1 and CDR2 sequences are MDHEN and SYDVKM. The V end lost 6 bases, the J end lost 5 bases, and 10 bases lay between the germline ends. The CDR3 totals 12 residues. The CDR3 DNA sequence: TGTGCCAGCAGCACTAATTCGGAGACCCAGTACTTC. Its protein product is CASSTNSETQYF.

In its sample, this clonotype was seen a few times. The chain joins TRBV27 to TRBJ1-2; possible D gene TRBD1, 5 bases. The germline gives CDR1 MNHEY, CDR2 SMNVEV (reference sequence). This CDR3 comprises 16 residues. Between the trimmed V and J ends, which lost 5 bases and 3 bases, there was a span of 19 bases. In nucleotides, the CDR3 is TGTGCCAGCAGTCCCCCCTGGAGAGGGGTCGACTATGGCTACACCTTC. Its protein is CASSPPWRGVDYGYTF.

This clonotype was counted a few times. V usage is TRBV29-1 and J usage is TRBJ2-3, with TRBD2 matching 15 bases. With 7 bases clipped from V and 4 bases from J, the junction kept 9 bases outside the gene matches. The CDR3 spans 16 residues. Per germline, CDR1 SQVTM and CDR2 ANQGSEA. CDR3 sequence: CSARGLAGGLADTQYF. CDR3 in DNA: TGCAGCGCTAGGGGACTAGCGGGAGGACTCGCAGATACGCAGTATTTT.

The sample holds many counts of this clonotype. J is TRBJ2-1 and V is TRBV11-1, with TRBD2 matching over 7 bases. The CDR3 is 15 amino acids. The germline V gene has CDR1 SGHAT and CDR2 FQDESV (reference sequence). The V and J ends lost 5 bases and 6 bases, in that order; junction bases with no gene match: 10. CDR3: CASSLLGRVGNEQFF. DNA of the CDR3: TGTGCCAGCAGCCTCCTAGGGAGGGTTGGCAATGAGCAGTTCTTC.

This chain joins TRBV5-1 and TRBJ2-7; tentatively, D is TRBD1 or TRBD2 (6 bases each). This CDR3 is 14 amino acids long. Germline-derived CDR1 and CDR2 are SGHRS and YFSETQ. The V end was cut by 4 bases, the J end by 5 bases, with 16 bases between. This chain's CDR3 is CASSGGTLSHEQYF. CDR3 nucleotides: TGCGCCAGCAGCGGCGGGACACTCAGTCACGAGCAGTACTTC.

This clonotype was recorded many times. The V call is TRBV5-1, the J call TRBJ1-1; D possibly corresponds to TRBD1 (5 bases). Trimming cost V 3 bases and J 1 base, with 10 bases left between them. Germline values: CDR1 SGHRS, CDR2 YFSETQ. CDR3 length equals 14 residues. CDR3 sequence (DNA): TGCGCCAGCAGCTCCCTAACAGGGAACACTGAAGCTTTCTTT. Its translation: CASSSLTGNTEAFF.

This clonotype was detected a few times. The J gene is TRBJ2-3, the V gene TRBV5-6, with D uncertain. V shed 0 bases and J shed 7 bases, with 6 bases lying between them. The CDR3 is 12 amino acids. Germline assignment: CDR1 SGHDT and CDR2 YYEEEE. This chain's CDR3 is CASSLVRNTQYF. The CDR3 nucleotides read TGTGCCAGCAGCTTGGTGCGAAATACGCAGTATTTT.

There are many counts of this clonotype. This chain connects TRBV7-6 to TRBJ2-5; D not certain. The germline gives CDR1 SGHVS, CDR2 FNYEAQ. V was cut by 5 bases and J by 1 base, with 11 bases left in between. CDR3 length equals 14 residues. The CDR3 bases are TGTGCCAGCAGCCCTAAGGGCGGCCAAGAGACCCAGTACTTC. It translates to CASSPKGGQETQYF.

This chain uses TRBV28 with TRBJ1-1; the D gene is possibly TRBD1 (5 bases). The germline V and J ends were trimmed by 10 bases and 1 base, with 13 bases remaining between them. This CDR3 region has 13 residues. Germline assignment: CDR1 MDHEN and CDR2 SYDVKM. The CDR3 nucleotides read TGTGCCACCCATAACACAGGGAACACTGAAGCTTTCTTT. It codes for CATHNTGNTEAFF. The full variable domain, with the rest looked up from reference TRBV28 and TRBJ1-1, is DVKVTQSSRYLVKRTGEKVFLECVQDMDHENMFWYRQDPGLGLRLIYFSYDVKMKEKGDIPEGYSVSREKKERFSLILESASTNQTSMYLCATHNTGNTEAFFGQGTRLTVV.

The chain uses TRBV24-1 and TRBJ2-3; 15 bases align to TRBD2. Germline assignment: CDR1 KGHDR and CDR2 SFDVKD. The CDR3 runs 17 residues. V was clipped by 4 bases and J by 2 bases; unmatched bases: 3. CDR3 sequence: CATSERTSGRATDTQYF. The CDR3, as DNA: TGTGCCACCAGTGAGCGGACTAGCGGGAGGGCCACAGATACGCAGTATTTT.

As concerns this clonotype: A much larger clone lies one base from this, so it may be a read error. The chain couples TRBV4-1 to TRBJ2-3; D is possibly TRBD2 (6 bases). The V and J ends lost 2 bases and 4 bases respectively, with 7 bases between them. The CDR3 loop spans 13 amino acids. Germline loops: CDR1 MGHRA, CDR2 YSYEKL. CDR3 protein: CASSQTSSDTQYF. The CDR3 region has the DNA TGCGCCAGCAGCCAAACTAGCTCAGATACGCAGTATTTT.

This clonotype was recorded a few times. CDR3 DNA sequence: TGTGCCAGCAGCCACCGGGAAGCCTACAATGAGCAGTTCTTC. This gives the protein CASSHREAYNEQFF. The chain combines TRBV14 with TRBJ2-1; a weak D match, TRBD2 (5 bases). Per the germline V gene, CDR1 is SGHDN and CDR2 is FVKESK. This CDR3 comprises 14 residues. V lost 3 bases and J lost 2, with 8 bases in between. Using reference TRBV14 and TRBJ2-1 for the parts outside the CDR3, the full variable domain is EAGVTQFPSHSVIEKGQTVTLRCDPISGHDNLYWYRRVMGKEIKFLLHFVKESKQDESGMPNNRFLAERTGGTYSTLKVQPAELEDSGVYFCASSHREAYNEQFFGPGTRLTVL.

The chain carries TRBV5-5 and TRBJ2-7; D gene uncertain. This CDR3 contains 12 residues. V was cut by 4 bases and J by 4 bases, with 9 bases left in between. The germline V gene has CDR1 SGHKS and CDR2 YYEKEE (reference sequence). The CDR3 sequence: CASSNLKYEQYF. CDR3 DNA: TGTGCCAGCAGCAACCTTAAATACGAGCAGTACTTC.

This clonotype appeared many times. This chain uses TRBV20-1 with TRBJ2-2; D possibly matches TRBD1 or TRBD2 (5 bases each). V gave up 1 base and J gave up 1 base, with 10 bases separating them. Germline V gives CDR1 DFQATT, CDR2 SNEGSKA (reference sequence). The CDR3 covers 15 residues. The CDR3 spells CSARVQGRNTGELFF. As DNA, the CDR3 is TGCAGTGCTAGAGTGCAGGGACGGAACACCGGGGAGCTGTTTTTT.